What follows are 16 T cell receptor beta chains derived from one specimen sequenced in a study of beta chain features in type 1 diabetes. Every isolated RNA sample was fully reverse transcribed, so sequencing captured expressed TCRB transcripts. Sequencing used immunoSEQ multiplex PCR; TCRdb keeps in-frame clones, though not all of them. The data contain approximately 340,000 clones, about 15% of them singletons. Source material: naive CD4+ T cells from blood. The receptors were sampled from a woman between 18 and 29 years old in good health.

This chain links TRBV27 with TRBJ2-7; no reliable D call. V was pared by 1 base and J by 3 bases, with 10 bases between. This CDR3 is 14 amino acids long. Germline V gene data show CDR1 as MNHEY and CDR2 as SMNVEV (reference sequence). CDR3 in DNA: TGTGCCAGCAGTTTATATCCCCGCGACTACGAGCAGTACTTC. Protein: CASSLYPRDYEQYF.

This chain links TRBV5-5 with TRBJ2-3; D may be TRBD2 (5 bases). This CDR3 is built from 15 residues. Germline CDR1 is SGHKS and CDR2 is YYEKEE (reference sequence). V gave up 0 bases and J gave up 1 base, with 9 bases separating them. The CDR3 nucleotides are TGTGCCAGCAGCTTGGCGGGTAGCGGCACAGATACGCAGTATTTT. Amino acid sequence: CASSLAGSGTDTQYF.

The chain employs TRBV4-2 and TRBJ2-1; 14 bases line up with TRBD2. The junction had 2 bases not matched to a gene; V was cut back by 4 bases and J by 6 bases. Germline CDR1 and CDR2: LGHNA and YNFKEQ. The CDR3 spans 15 residues. The CDR3 bases are TGTGCCAGCAGCCCTGGACTAGCGGGAGGCAATGAGCAGTTCTTC. Amino acids: CASSPGLAGGNEQFF.

In this sample, this clone turned up a few times. The V gene is TRBV7-6, the J gene TRBJ2-5; D is uncertain. The germline gives CDR1 SGHVS, CDR2 FNYEAQ. The CDR3 has 11 amino acids. With 5 bases removed from V and 5 bases from J, the gap between germline ends came to 6 bases. CDR3: CASSRRETQYF. The DNA for the CDR3 is TGTGCCAGCAGCCGCCGGGAGACCCAGTACTTC.

This clone has only a few counts. V usage is TRBV9 and J usage is TRBJ1-1; 8 nucleotides line up with TRBD1. The germline CDR1 and CDR2 sequences are SGDLS and YYNGEE. V shed 0 bases and J 5 bases; nucleotides not matched to a gene: 6. This CDR3 has 15 residues. CDR3 protein: CASSVDPTGGTEAFF. In DNA form, the CDR3 reads TGTGCCAGCAGCGTAGACCCTACAGGGGGGACTGAAGCTTTCTTT. Full variable domain (outside the CDR3, taken from reference TRBV9 and TRBJ1-1): DSGVTQTPKHLITATGQRVTLRCSPRSGDLSVYWYQQSLDQGLQFLIQYYNGEERAKGNILERFSAQQFPDLHSELNLSSLELGDSALYFCASSVDPTGGTEAFFGQGTRLTVV.

This clone was counted only a few times. The chain is built from TRBV18 and TRBJ1-3, with 10 bases lining up with TRBD1. This CDR3 is 14 amino acids long. Germline CDR1 KGHSH, CDR2 LQKENI. V was pared by 6 bases and J by 4 bases, with 3 bases of the junction left unmatched. The CDR3 nucleotides are TGTGCCAGCTCGGGACAGGGGTACGGAAACACCATATATTTT. It yields the protein CASSGQGYGNTIYF.

This clone occurred a few times. This chain's CDR3 is CASSKGTGGLYNEQFF. DNA for the CDR3: TGTGCCAGTAGTAAGGGGACAGGGGGTTTGTACAATGAGCAGTTCTTC. The V call is TRBV19, the J call TRBJ2-1; 11 bases agree with TRBD1. The ends lost 4 bases at V and 4 bases at J; junction bases unmatched: 6. Germline lookup yields CDR1 LNHDA and CDR2 SQIVND (reference sequence). The CDR3 sequence is 16 residues long.

This clone was found a few times. The chain couples TRBV13 to TRBJ2-1; no reliable D call. V was clipped by 2 bases and J by 6 bases, with 5 bases between them. Per germline, CDR1 PRHDT and CDR2 FYEKMQ (reference sequence). The CDR3 spans 12 residues. CDR3 sequence: CASSLIVNEQFF. The CDR3 region has the DNA TGTGCCAGCAGCTTAATAGTCAATGAGCAGTTCTTC.

The gene calls are TRBV5-1 and TRBJ2-1; D remains unclear. This CDR3 spans 14 amino acids. Germline CDR1 and CDR2: SGHRS and YFSETQ. Deletions cut 1 base from V and 4 bases from J, with 9 bases between. Here the CDR3 reads CASSLRTAYNEQFF. DNA of the CDR3: TGCGCCAGCAGCTTGAGAACAGCTTACAATGAGCAGTTCTTC.

The chain links TRBV28 to TRBJ1-1; no clear D gene. CDR1 is MDHEN, CDR2 SYDVKM, per germline. V gave up 3 bases and J gave up 3 bases, with 14 bases separating them. There are 15 residues in the CDR3. The CDR3 here is CASSLAGGVDTEAFF. CDR3 sequence (DNA): TGTGCCAGCAGTTTGGCAGGTGGTGTCGACACTGAAGCTTTCTTT.

The chain recombines TRBV10-3 with TRBJ2-7, with TRBD2 as a possible D gene (6 bases). V was trimmed by 2 bases and J by 5 bases, leaving 16 bases between them. The CDR3 has 15 residues. CDR1 and CDR2 (germline): ENHRY, SYGVKD. CDR3 nucleotides: TGTGCCATCAGTGAGCCGAGGCAGGGAGGTCACGAGCAGTACTTC. The encoded protein is CAISEPRQGGHEQYF.

The rearrangement joins TRBV29-1 to TRBJ2-1, with 12 bases fitting TRBD2. Germline CDR1 reads SQVTM; CDR2 reads ANQGSEA. Losses at the gene ends were 5 bases for V and 9 bases for J; bases not matched to a gene: 5. The CDR3 length is 13 residues. Here the CDR3 reads CSVSSGRAGEQFF. The CDR3, as DNA: TGCAGCGTTTCTAGCGGGAGGGCCGGTGAGCAGTTCTTC.

V gene TRBV2 combines with J gene TRBJ1-1, with D perhaps matching TRBD1 (5 bases). The CDR3 is 15 residues long. Trimming stripped 4 bases from V and 0 bases from J, with 12 bases between. Germline loops: CDR1 SNHLY, CDR2 FYNNEI. The chain's CDR3 is CASSARQLMNTEAFF. The CDR3 DNA reads TGTGCCAGCAGTGCGAGACAGCTGATGAACACTGAAGCTTTCTTT.

This clone was recorded a few times. The chain is built from TRBV7-9 and TRBJ1-1, with D maybe TRBD1 (6 bases). Germline CDR1 reads SEHNR; CDR2 reads FQNEAQ (reference sequence). This CDR3 is 14 amino acids long. Trimming removed 4 bases at V and 1 base at J, with 10 bases between. The CDR3 here is CASSYRTENTEAFF. CDR3 sequence (DNA): TGTGCCAGCAGCTACCGGACAGAGAACACTGAAGCTTTCTTT. The full variable domain, rest sourced from reference TRBV7-9 and TRBJ1-1, is DTGVSQNPRHKITKRGQNVTFRCDPISEHNRLYWYRQTLGQGPEFLTYFQNEAQLEKSRLLSDRFSAERPKGSFSTLEIQRTEQGDSAMYLCASSYRTENTEAFFGQGTRLTVV.

The chain joins TRBV5-1 to TRBJ2-1, with TRBD2 matching 8 bases. Germline trimming cut 3 bases from V and 9 bases from J; bases unmatched to any gene: 11. The germline gives CDR1 SGHRS, CDR2 YFSETQ. This CDR3 is built from 15 residues. The CDR3 region is CASSYGLAEPVEQFF. CDR3 coding DNA: TGCGCCAGCAGCTACGGACTAGCAGAGCCCGTTGAGCAGTTCTTC.

This clone was observed a handful of times. CDR3: CASSPGTANYGYTF. CDR3 in DNA: TGTGCCAGCTCACCGGGGACAGCTAACTATGGCTACACCTTC. V usage is TRBV18 and J usage is TRBJ1-2; 7 bases are a match to TRBD1. Per the germline V gene, CDR1 is KGHSH and CDR2 is LQKENI. The CDR3 contains 14 residues. The ends lost 3 bases at V and 0 bases at J; junction bases unmatched: 1.